This T cell receptor beta chain was captured in a study of T cells after posttransplantation cyclophosphamide. This clone was recorded a few times. Antigen specificity is unknown. Treatment was busulfan-fludarabine conditioning, a marrow graft, and cyclophosphamide on days +3 and +4. The V and J ends lost 0 bases and 1 base, in that order; junction bases with no gene match: 2. The CDR3 consists of 17 residues. Germline lookup yields CDR1 SGHTS and CDR2 YDEGEE. TCRdb's table, derived via immunoSEQ multiplex PCR, lists solely in-frame clones and lacks some. The repertoire has some 4,000 clones, around 78% of them found once; the top ten carry approximately 34%. General study points: Donor-recipient repertoire similarity was low at 1-2 months, rising over year one. Skin or GI-infiltrating T cells shared few TRB sequences with blood. Recipient CMV seropositivity and CMV reactivation strongly tracked TRB clonality.

The clonotype comes from a male patient aged 35 to 55 who received an allogeneic stem cell transplant from a related donor, was CMV-positive, and had acute and chronic GVHD. Some T cells may have come from the graft donor. The source was PBMCs, collected after allogeneic stem cell transplant with posttransplant cyclophosphamide. This chain uses TRBV5-8 with TRBJ2-1; 12 nucleotides match TRBD2. The CDR3 region is CASSLDLAGGSYNEQFF. The CDR3 DNA follows: TGTGCCAGCAGCTTGGATCTAGCGGGAGGGTCCTACAATGAGCAGTTCTTC.